This T cell receptor (beta chain) was sequenced during a study of long-term antiretroviral therapy in people with HIV. The study's findings and limits: The data indicate that diversity increased after ART but remained below transplant donor controls. Comparison with controls showed narrower CDR3 length ranges in HIV repertoires. Someone took the blood between the mid-2000s and the late 2010s, maybe while older ART regimens were in use.

Trimming removed 7 bases from V and 2 bases from J, with 12 bases in between. Germline values: CDR1 LNHDA, CDR2 SQIVND (reference sequence). This CDR3 has 14 amino acids. Every specimen provided roughly 1-10 million cryopreserved PBMC before DNA extraction took place. In regard to this clone: Its antigen is not known.

They ran version v3.0 of the immunoSEQ assay at survey level. The data were produced by immunoSEQ multiplex PCR, yet TCRdb's version contains in-frame clones alone and is incomplete. The repertoire holds around 16,000 clones, about 88% seen once, with about 5% in the top ten. V and J are TRBV19 and TRBJ1-3; no firm D call. The sample here was unsorted PBMCs, taken 0.5 years after starting antiretroviral therapy. This sequence originates from a woman in her thirties or forties with HIV. CDR3 residues: CASTLRDTGNTIYF. The CDR3 nucleotides read TGTGCCAGTACTCTGAGGGATACTGGAAACACCATATATTTT.